The sequence of this T cell receptor beta chain was determined in a study of long-term antiretroviral therapy in people with HIV. Findings and caveats of the study: Increased diversity was seen after ART, yet it remained lower than in transplant donor controls. No data were available on ART adherence, viral resistance or therapy changes.

In regard to this clone: Antigen specificity is unknown.

Assay version v3.0 of immunoSEQ was used, and it was run at survey level. The study targeted 40,000-50,000 T-cell genomes per sample in sequencing. Sequencing used immunoSEQ multiplex PCR; TCRdb keeps in-frame clones, though not all of them. The repertoire holds 22,000 or so clones, with around three quarters as singletons. CDR3 length: 13 residues. Germline values: CDR1 KGHSH, CDR2 LQKENI. Trimming took off 0 bases at V and 6 bases at J, with 6 bases between the two ends. The chain combines TRBV18 with TRBJ2-1; D call uncertain. This material consisted of unsorted PBMCs, taken 2.9 years after starting antiretroviral therapy. The TCR comes from a woman in her twenties or thirties with HIV. CDR3 nucleotide sequence: TGTGCCAGCTCACCACCGGGCCCCAATGAGCAGTTCTTC. Translation: CASSPPGPNEQFF. Supplemented by reference TRBV18 and TRBJ2-1, the full variable domain reads NAGVMQNPRHLVRRRGQEARLRCSPMKGHSHVYWYRQLPEEGLKFMVYLQKENIIDESGMPKERFSAEFPKEGPSILRIQQVVRGDSAAYFCASSPPGPNEQFFGPGTRLTVL.